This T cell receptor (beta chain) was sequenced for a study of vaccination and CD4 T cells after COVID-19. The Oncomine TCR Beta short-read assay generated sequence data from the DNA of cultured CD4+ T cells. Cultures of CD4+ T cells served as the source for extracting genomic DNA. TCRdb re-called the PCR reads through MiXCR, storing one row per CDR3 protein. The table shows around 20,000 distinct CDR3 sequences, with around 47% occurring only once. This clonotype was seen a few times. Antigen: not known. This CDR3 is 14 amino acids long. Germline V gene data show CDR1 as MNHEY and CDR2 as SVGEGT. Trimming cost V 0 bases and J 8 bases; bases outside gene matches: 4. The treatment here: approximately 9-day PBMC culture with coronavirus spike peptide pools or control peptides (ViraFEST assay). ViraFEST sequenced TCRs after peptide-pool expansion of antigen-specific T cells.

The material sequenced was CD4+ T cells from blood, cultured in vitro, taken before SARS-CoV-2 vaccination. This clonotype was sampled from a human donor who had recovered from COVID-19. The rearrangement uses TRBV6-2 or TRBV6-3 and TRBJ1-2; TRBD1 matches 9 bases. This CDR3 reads CASSYSTGGRGYTF. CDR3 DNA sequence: TGTGCCAGCAGTTACTCAACAGGGGGCCGGGGCTACACCTTC.